These 27 T cell receptor beta chains were all obtained from the same sample, sequenced in a study of blood T cell repertoires in COVID-19. Repertoires were generated with immunoSEQ multiplex PCR, while TCRdb's copy carries only in-frame clones and drops some. The sample lists 140,000 to 150,000 clones; roughly 89% were seen once. The sample was peripheral blood. These receptors were taken from a human donor in a cohort sampled during active COVID-19.

The chain recombines TRBV3-1 (or the pseudogene TRBV3-2) with TRBJ1-2; D unclear. Per germline, CDR1 LGHDT and CDR2 YNNKEL (reference sequence). The CDR3 covers 12 residues. V was shortened by 2 bases and J by 8 bases, with 9 bases between the two germline ends. CDR3 residues: CASSQRGMGYTF. CDR3 DNA sequence: TGTGCCAGCAGCCAAAGAGGAATGGGCTACACCTTC.

The J gene is TRBJ2-3, the V gene TRBV5-1; 9 positions match TRBD1. CDR1 SGHRS and CDR2 YFSETQ come from the germline V gene. J was trimmed by 3 bases and V by 3 bases; bases with no gene match: 8. This CDR3 contains 16 residues. CDR3 coding DNA: TGCGCCAGCAGCTGGAGGGGACAGGGCGAAACAGATACGCAGTATTTT. This translates into CASSWRGQGETDTQYF.

The chain carries TRBV3-1 (or the pseudogene TRBV3-2) and TRBJ1-1; 10 nucleotides align to TRBD1. The V segment lost 4 bases and the J segment 0 bases; nucleotides outside the gene matches: 11. The CDR3 runs 18 residues. Germline V CDR1 and CDR2: LGHDT, YNNKEL (reference sequence). The DNA for the CDR3 is TGTGCCAGCAGCCCCCTGACAGGGGGCTTTGATATGAACACTGAAGCTTTCTTT. The encoded protein is CASSPLTGGFDMNTEAFF.

This chain uses TRBV9 with TRBJ2-3; 7 nucleotides agree with TRBD1. The CDR3 sequence is 14 residues long. Trimming removed 4 bases from V and 1 base from J; junction bases left unmatched: 3. The germline V gene encodes CDR1 SGDLS and CDR2 YYNGEE. CDR3 in DNA: TGTGCCAGCAGCCGGGACAGCCGCACAGATACGCAGTATTTT. This sequence encodes CASSRDSRTDTQYF.

The chain employs TRBV3-1 (or the pseudogene TRBV3-2) and TRBJ2-7; 11 nucleotides align to TRBD2. The CDR3 covers 17 residues. Germline loops: CDR1 LGHDT, CDR2 YNNKEL (reference sequence). The V gene end was trimmed by 4 bases and the J gene end by 0 bases; junction bases not matched to a gene: 8. Here the CDR3 reads CASSPRTSGPSSYEQYF. In DNA, the CDR3 is TGTGCCAGCAGCCCACGGACTAGCGGGCCGAGCTCCTACGAGCAGTACTTC.

The genes are TRBV7-8 and TRBJ1-5, with 10 bases matching TRBD1. The CDR3 length is 16 residues. The V gene's germline CDR1 is SGHVS and CDR2 FQNEAQ. Trimming took 3 bases from V and 5 from J; bases not matched to a gene: 7. In nucleotides, the CDR3 is TGTGCCAGCAGCTTCCGGGACAGGGGACGATATCAGCCCCAGCATTTT. The encoded protein is CASSFRDRGRYQPQHF.

This chain connects TRBV5-1 to TRBJ1-1; 7 nucleotides line up with TRBD1. The CDR3 length is 13 residues. CDR1 and CDR2 from the germline V gene are SGHRS and YFSETQ. The V gene end was trimmed by 3 bases and the J gene end by 4 bases; junction bases not matched to a gene: 3. The CDR3 here is CASSSGQVTEAFF. The CDR3 nucleotides read TGCGCCAGCAGCTCCGGACAGGTCACTGAAGCTTTCTTT. Supplemented by reference TRBV5-1 and TRBJ1-1, the full variable domain reads KAGVTQTPRYLIKTRGQQVTLSCSPISGHRSVSWYQQTPGQGLQFLFEYFSETQRNKGNFPGRFSGRQFSNSRSEMNVSTLELGDSALYLCASSSGQVTEAFFGQGTRLTVV.

The V gene is TRBV18, the J gene TRBJ1-2, with TRBD1 matching over 8 bases. The V gene end was trimmed by 4 bases and the J gene end by 3 bases; junction bases not matched to a gene: 13. This CDR3 has 17 amino acids. Germline V gives CDR1 KGHSH, CDR2 LQKENI. The CDR3 protein is CASSLENLQGDYYGYTF. As DNA, the CDR3 is TGTGCCAGCTCACTCGAAAATCTACAGGGGGACTACTATGGCTACACCTTC.

This rearrangement joins TRBV7-9 to TRBJ2-4, with 11 nucleotides matching TRBD2. The CDR3 runs to 16 residues. The germline V gene encodes CDR1 SEHNR and CDR2 FQNEAQ (reference sequence). The V segment lost 3 bases and the J segment 0 bases; nucleotides outside the gene matches: 1. Here the CDR3 DNA reads TGTGCCAGCAGCTTGGGGACTAGCGGAGCCAAAAACATTCAGTACTTC. This codes for CASSLGTSGAKNIQYF.

This chain uses TRBV4-1 with TRBJ2-2; D remains ambiguous. CDR1 is MGHRA and CDR2 is YSYEKL in the germline V gene. Trimming took off 2 bases at V and 4 bases at J, with 8 bases between the two ends. The CDR3 runs to 14 residues. The CDR3 reads CASSQLRGTGELFF. CDR3 DNA: TGCGCCAGCAGCCAATTAAGAGGCACCGGGGAGCTGTTTTTT.

The table lists this clone with a few counts. CDR3 DNA sequence: TGTGCCAGCAGCTTGTATTGGACAGAAGAGCAGTACTTC. This codes for CASSLYWTEEQYF. The genes are TRBV5-5 and TRBJ2-7, with D tentatively TRBD1 (6 bases). V was pared by 1 base and J by 7 bases, with 12 bases between. Germline loops: CDR1 SGHKS, CDR2 YYEKEE (reference sequence). The length of the CDR3 is 13 residues.

The rearrangement uses TRBV21-1 and TRBJ1-4. TRBV21-1 is labeled a pseudogene. This CDR3 comprises 17 residues. The CDR3 protein is CASARGAGTWGSEKLFF. CDR3 DNA: TGTGCCAGCGCCAGAGGGGCGGGAACCTGGGGATCTGAAAAACTGTTTTTT.

Comments on this clone: At one boundary the junction diverges from the germline segment, which might be a read error. This chain links TRBV4-1 with TRBJ1-4, with D unresolved. Germline values: CDR1 MGHRA, CDR2 YSYEKL. The CDR3 loop spans 16 amino acids. CDR3 region: CTSSQTQGGRWEKLFF. Here the CDR3 DNA reads TGCACCAGCAGCCAAACTCAAGGAGGGCGGTGGGAAAAACTGTTTTTT.

This chain connects TRBV7-3 to TRBJ2-7; 8 nucleotides match TRBD1. Germline CDR1 SGHTA, CDR2 FQGTGA. The CDR3 consists of 15 residues. Unmatched junction bases numbered 9, after V lost 5 bases and J lost 3 bases. The CDR3 region is CASSTGAGGHYEQYF. The CDR3 nucleotides are TGTGCCAGCAGCACAGGGGCAGGGGGCCACTACGAGCAGTACTTC.

This chain connects TRBV13 to TRBJ2-7, with D unresolved. Germline V gives CDR1 PRHDT, CDR2 FYEKMQ (reference sequence). The CDR3 length is 16 residues. V shed 0 bases and J shed 0 bases, with 12 bases lying between them. DNA of the CDR3: TGTGCCAGCAGCTTAGGTCTGTCGACTCACTCCTACGAGCAGTACTTC. Its translation is CASSLGLSTHSYEQYF.

The chain has TRBV7-6 and TRBJ2-7; perhaps TRBD2 as D (5 bases). Germline V gene data show CDR1 as SGHVS and CDR2 as FNYEAQ. Trimming stripped 5 bases from V and 1 base from J, with 9 bases between. The CDR3 is made up of 13 amino acids. The CDR3 region is CASSPSLSYEQYF. The CDR3 region has the DNA TGTGCCAGCAGCCCTAGCCTTTCCTACGAGCAGTACTTC.

The sample holds one count of this clone. The genes are TRBV5-1 and TRBJ2-7; D possibly corresponds to TRBD2 (5 bases). Germline CDR1 SGHRS, CDR2 YFSETQ. This CDR3 region has 15 residues. V shed 0 bases and J shed 6 bases, with 16 bases lying between them. As DNA, the CDR3 is TGCGCCAGCAGCTTGGGTCCGGGATATCAGAGCGAGCAGTACTTC. Translated: CASSLGPGYQSEQYF. The full variable domain, with the rest looked up from reference TRBV5-1 and TRBJ2-7, is KAGVTQTPRYLIKTRGQQVTLSCSPISGHRSVSWYQQTPGQGLQFLFEYFSETQRNKGNFPGRFSGRQFSNSRSEMNVSTLELGDSALYLCASSLGPGYQSEQYFGPGTRLTVT.

The chain links TRBV6-5 to TRBJ1-2; tentative D call: TRBD1 (5 bases). The germline V gene has CDR1 MNHEY and CDR2 SVGAGI. The V end lost 2 bases, the J end lost 4 bases, and 8 bases lay between the germline ends. CDR3 length equals 13 residues. The CDR3 here is CASSYSGAYGYTF. DNA for the CDR3: TGTGCCAGCAGTTACAGCGGGGCCTATGGCTACACCTTC.

The V call is TRBV7-3, the J call TRBJ2-3; 12 bases are shared with TRBD2. V shed 5 bases and J 7 bases; nucleotides not matched to a gene: 10. Germline V gene sequence: CDR1 SGHTA, CDR2 FQGTGA. The CDR3 extends over 16 amino acids. The CDR3 DNA sequence: TGTGCCAGCAGCCTGTTGACTAGCGGGGGTGGAAATACGCAGTATTTT. It translates to CASSLLTSGGGNTQYF.

This clone turned up a few times. The chain links TRBV7-9 to TRBJ2-7; D is possibly TRBD1 (5 bases). Trimming took off 5 bases at V and 4 bases at J, with 12 bases between the two ends. The CDR3 loop spans 13 amino acids. Germline CDR1 SEHNR, CDR2 FQNEAQ (reference sequence). CDR3 sequence (DNA): TGTGCCAGCAGCCTAGGACATTTGTACGAGCAGTACTTC. Translated: CASSLGHLYEQYF.

In this sample, this clone turned up a few times. The rearrangement joins TRBV4-3 to TRBJ1-5; D call uncertain. Between the trimmed V and J ends, which lost 2 bases and 5 bases, there was a span of 13 bases. The germline CDR1 and CDR2 sequences are LGHNA and YSLEER. This CDR3 has 15 amino acids. The CDR3 nucleotides are TGCGCCAGCAGCCAAAGGCGGGCTGGGCATCAGCCCCAGCATTTT. Translating it yields CASSQRRAGHQPQHF.

The chain couples TRBV6-2 or TRBV6-3 to TRBJ1-1; D ambiguous. Germline V CDR1 and CDR2: MNHEY, SVGEGT. V lost 4 bases, J lost 5 bases, and 17 bases lay in between. The CDR3 runs to 15 residues. In DNA, the CDR3 is TGTGCCAGCAGTTCCCCCCTCGTGGAGAGAACTGAAGCTTTCTTT. It yields the protein CASSSPLVERTEAFF.

The rearrangement joins TRBV6-5 to TRBJ1-2; 9 bases agree with TRBD1. Germline V CDR1 and CDR2: MNHEY, SVGAGI. Trimming took 6 bases from V and 8 from J; bases not matched to a gene: 10. The CDR3 has 14 residues. The DNA of the CDR3 is TGTGCCAGCAGAAAAGCTACAGGGGGCCAGGGCTACACCTTC. It encodes CASRKATGGQGYTF.

By sample fraction, this clone is medium-sized. This sample includes further DNA sequences coding for the same CDR3. V usage is TRBV9 and J usage is TRBJ2-3; D might be TRBD2 (5 bases). V lost 0 bases to trimming and J lost 1 base, with 9 bases between them. The CDR3 totals 15 residues. Germline V gene lookup returns CDR1 SGDLS and CDR2 YYNGEE. CDR3 in amino acids: CASSVDGVRTDTQYF. CDR3 nucleotide sequence: TGTGCCAGCAGCGTAGACGGGGTCCGCACAGATACGCAGTATTTT.

The chain has TRBV5-1 and TRBJ2-1, with 12 positions matching TRBD1. V was pared by 0 bases and J by 5 bases, with 6 bases of the junction left unmatched. This CDR3 has 17 residues. Germline values: CDR1 SGHRS, CDR2 YFSETQ. The chain's CDR3 is CASSLEFRDRGHNEQFF. The CDR3 nucleotides are TGCGCCAGCAGCTTGGAATTCCGGGACAGGGGGCACAATGAGCAGTTCTTC.

The V and J genes are TRBV11-2 and TRBJ1-2; 8 bases align to TRBD1. V was clipped by 5 bases and J by 4 bases; unmatched bases: 6. CDR3 length equals 14 residues. Per the germline V gene, CDR1 is SGHAT and CDR2 is FQNNGV. CDR3 nucleotides: TGTGCCAGCAGCCCCACGACAGGGGCCTATGGCTACACCTTC. It yields the protein CASSPTTGAYGYTF.

The chain has TRBV6-6 and TRBJ2-4, with D unresolved. V lost 5 bases and J lost 0, with 14 bases in between. In germline, CDR1 is MNHNY, CDR2 SVGAGI (reference sequence). The CDR3 extends over 16 amino acids. CDR3 in DNA: TGTGCCAGCAGTCAAAACCCTTTCGGAGCCAAAAACATTCAGTACTTC. Its protein is CASSQNPFGAKNIQYF.